The 3 T cell receptor beta chains in this list originate from one sample, sequenced in a study of T-cell reconstitution after alpha-beta-depleted transplantation in children. Unique molecular identifiers were used in preparing the TCRbeta library. Via MiXCR, TCRdb re-called the PCR reads, giving one row per CDR3 protein. Here the sample spans 490,000 or so distinct CDR3 sequences, approximately 12% being singletons. Sequencing was performed on PBMCs from the stem cell graft donor, taken from the stem cell graft. These receptors were collected from a human donor who donated a stem cell graft to a child with combined immunodeficiency.

This clonotype has a handful of counts. The chain recombines TRBV6-5 with TRBJ2-4, with D possibly being TRBD1 (7 bases). Germline CDR1 and CDR2: MNHEY and SVGAGI. Between the trimmed V and J ends, which lost 2 bases and 4 bases, there was a span of 15 bases. This CDR3 contains 16 residues. CDR3 amino acids: CASSYGPPGGKNIQYF. The CDR3 coding sequence is TGTGCCAGCAGTTACGGCCCTCCAGGGGGGAAAAACATTCAGTACTTC.

In this sample, this clonotype turned up a few times. The chain joins TRBV10-3 to TRBJ1-3; D remains ambiguous. The length of the CDR3 is 12 residues. V gave up 4 bases and J gave up 6 bases, with 7 bases separating them. The V gene's germline CDR1 is ENHRY and CDR2 SYGVKD. The CDR3 nucleotides are TGTGCCATCAGTGGGACCACAAACACCATATATTTT. Protein product: CAISGTTNTIYF.

Only a few counts were recorded for this clonotype. V gene TRBV5-1 combines with J gene TRBJ2-1; TRBD2 matches 8 bases. The CDR3 loop spans 13 amino acids. Germline V CDR1 and CDR2: SGHRS, YFSETQ. Trimming cost V 0 bases and J 9 bases; bases outside gene matches: 2. In DNA form, the CDR3 reads TGCGCCAGCAGCTTGGACCGGGGGGGTGAGCAGTTCTTC. It specifies CASSLDRGGEQFF. Drawing the rest from reference TRBV5-1 and TRBJ2-1, the complete variable domain is KAGVTQTPRYLIKTRGQQVTLSCSPISGHRSVSWYQQTPGQGLQFLFEYFSETQRNKGNFPGRFSGRQFSNSRSEMNVSTLELGDSALYLCASSLDRGGEQFFGPGTRLTVL.